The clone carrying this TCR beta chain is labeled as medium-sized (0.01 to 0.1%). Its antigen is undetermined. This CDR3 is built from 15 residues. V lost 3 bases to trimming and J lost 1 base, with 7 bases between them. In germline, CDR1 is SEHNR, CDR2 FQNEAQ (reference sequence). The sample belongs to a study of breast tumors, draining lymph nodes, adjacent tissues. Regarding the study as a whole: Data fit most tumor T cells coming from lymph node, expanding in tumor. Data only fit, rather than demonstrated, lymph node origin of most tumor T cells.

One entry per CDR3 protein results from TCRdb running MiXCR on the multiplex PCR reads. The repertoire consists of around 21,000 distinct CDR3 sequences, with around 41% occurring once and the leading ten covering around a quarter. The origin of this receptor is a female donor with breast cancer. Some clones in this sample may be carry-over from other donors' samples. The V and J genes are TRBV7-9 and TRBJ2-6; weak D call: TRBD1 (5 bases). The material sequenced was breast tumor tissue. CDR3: CASSLTVSGANVLTF. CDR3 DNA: TGTGCCAGCAGCTTGACAGTTTCTGGGGCCAACGTCCTGACTTTC. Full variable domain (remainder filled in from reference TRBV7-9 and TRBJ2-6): DTGVSQNPRHKITKRGQNVTFRCDPISEHNRLYWYRQTLGQGPEFLTYFQNEAQLEKSRLLSDRFSAERPKGSFSTLEIQRTEQGDSAMYLCASSLTVSGANVLTFGAGSRLTVL.